The 30 T cell receptor beta chains given below trace back to one sample, sequenced in a study of T cell repertoires in cytomegalovirus infection (dated by TCRdb to the late 2010s). TCRdb names Illumina HiSeq 1500 as the instrument used. The raw public data were reprocessed by TCRdb itself: fastp quality trimming at Q25, MiXCR clonotype calling, in-frame beta chains only. Each entry is one CDR3 protein sequence, shown with its most common DNA and genes. Here the sample has approximately 250,000 distinct CDR3 sequences; 8% to 9.5% occur a single time. Of the sample, about 15% falls within the top ten clones. The sample was PBMCs. The source is a human donor in good health (CMV status not recorded). Some clones in this sample may be carry-over from other donors' samples.

This clonotype appeared many times. The chain uses TRBV11-2 and TRBJ1-1; a weak D match, TRBD1 (6 bases). The CDR3 is made up of 17 amino acids. Trimming left V 3 bases short and J 3 bases short, with 20 bases between. CDR1 is SGHAT and CDR2 is FQNNGV in the germline V gene. The CDR3 is CASSFRGAYGGDTEAFF. The CDR3 DNA follows: TGTGCCAGCAGCTTTAGAGGGGCGTATGGGGGCGACACTGAAGCTTTCTTT.

This clonotype occurred many times. The V and J genes are TRBV6-2 or TRBV6-3 and TRBJ1-2; 11 bases agree with TRBD1. Losses at the gene ends were 6 bases for V and 2 bases for J; bases not matched to a gene: 5. The CDR3 is 15 amino acids. Germline assignment: CDR1 MNHEY and CDR2 SVGEGT. CDR3 DNA sequence: TGTGCCAGCAGCCATTGGACAGGGGGCAACTATGGCTACACCTTC. Encoded protein: CASSHWTGGNYGYTF.

The V call is TRBV7-2, the J call TRBJ2-2; tentative D call: TRBD1 (5 bases). The V end lost 5 bases, the J end lost 1 base, and 11 bases lay between the germline ends. The CDR3 consists of 15 residues. Germline V gene lookup returns CDR1 SGHTA and CDR2 FQGNSA. CDR3 sequence (DNA): TGTGCCAGCAGCGTAGACAGTGGGAACACCGGGGAGCTGTTTTTT. It is translated as CASSVDSGNTGELFF. Complete variable domain (other parts from reference TRBV7-2 and TRBJ2-2): GAGVSQSPSNKVTEKGKDVELRCDPISGHTALYWYRQSLGQGLEFLIYFQGNSAPDKSGLPSDRFSAERTGGSVSTLTIQRTQQEDSAVYLCASSVDSGNTGELFFGEGSRLTVL.

This clonotype was seen repeatedly, ten times or more. The chain has TRBV7-9 and TRBJ2-6; no reliable D call. Germline-derived CDR1 and CDR2 are SEHNR and FQNEAQ (reference sequence). The CDR3 covers 19 residues. The V end was cut by 8 bases, the J end by 0 bases, with 23 bases between. The CDR3 protein is CASFSVWAEAYSGANVLTF. For the CDR3, the DNA is TGTGCCAGCTTCTCTGTTTGGGCCGAGGCCTACTCTGGGGCCAACGTCCTGACTTTC.

This clonotype was observed a handful of times. The chain joins TRBV4-2 to TRBJ2-7; D tentatively reads TRBD1 or TRBD2 (6 bases each). CDR3 size: 16 residues. CDR1 and CDR2 from the germline V gene are LGHNA and YNFKEQ. With 0 bases removed from V and 1 base from J, the gap between germline ends came to 13 bases. The CDR3 sequence is CASSQDPTGRSYEQYF. In nucleotides, the CDR3 is TGTGCCAGCAGCCAAGATCCCACAGGGAGGTCCTACGAGCAGTACTTC.

This clonotype was seen many times. The gene calls are TRBV2 and TRBJ2-5; D unresolved. This CDR3 spans 14 amino acids. Trimming shortened V by 3 bases and J by 3 bases, and 11 bases separated the two germline ends. CDR1 is SNHLY and CDR2 is FYNNEI in the germline V gene. In DNA, the CDR3 is TGTGCCAGCAGTGACCCCTGGAAGGAAGAGACCCAGTACTTC. Amino acid sequence: CASSDPWKEETQYF.

The table lists this clonotype with many counts. The chain has TRBV7-2 and TRBJ1-4; 7 positions match TRBD1. Trimming cost V 7 bases and J 3 bases; bases outside gene matches: 5. Germline V gene data show CDR1 as SGHTA and CDR2 as FQGNSA. The length of the CDR3 is 14 residues. The CDR3 reads CASKRQGSNEKLFF. The CDR3, as DNA: TGTGCCAGCAAAAGACAGGGTTCTAATGAAAAACTGTTTTTT.

The chain carries TRBV12-3 or TRBV12-4 and TRBJ1-1; perhaps TRBD1 as D (6 bases). This CDR3 comprises 14 residues. The V gene lost 3 bases and the J gene lost 5 bases, with 13 bases spanning the gap. The CDR3 spells CASSLEGGRTEAFF. In nucleotides, the CDR3 is TGTGCCAGCAGTTTGGAGGGGGGCAGGACTGAAGCTTTCTTT.

This clonotype was detected ten times or more. The rearrangement links TRBV28 to TRBJ2-3; 13 bases fit TRBD2. Germline CDR1 and CDR2: MDHEN and SYDVKM. The CDR3 is made up of 19 amino acids. The V and J ends lost 5 bases and 1 base, in that order; junction bases with no gene match: 12. The DNA for the CDR3 is TGTGCCAGCAGTCGGTTGGGACTAGCGGGGAAGGGGGGCACAGATACGCAGTATTTT. It yields the protein CASSRLGLAGKGGTDTQYF.

This clonotype was observed many times. J is TRBJ2-1 and V is TRBV7-2, with D unclear. This CDR3 spans 14 amino acids. The germline V gene has CDR1 SGHTA and CDR2 FQGNSA. V gave up 1 base and J gave up 6 bases, with 10 bases separating them. This CDR3 reads CASSLDSWINEQFF. In DNA, the CDR3 is TGTGCCAGCAGCTTAGACTCCTGGATCAATGAGCAGTTCTTC.

In this sample, this clonotype turned up a few times. CDR3 DNA: TGTGCCTGGAGCCCAACTCGGACTAGCGCAACCTACGAGCAGTACTTC. This codes for CAWSPTRTSATYEQYF. V and J are TRBV30 and TRBJ2-7; 9 nucleotides match TRBD2. Germline values: CDR1 GTSNPN, CDR2 SVGIG (reference sequence). V lost 3 bases and J lost 2; bases outside the gene matches: 11. The CDR3 extends over 16 amino acids. Full variable domain (remainder filled in from reference TRBV30 and TRBJ2-7): SQTIHQWPATLVQPVGSPLSLECTVEGTSNPNLYWYRQAAGRGLQLLFYSVGIGQISSEVPQNLSASRPQDRQFILSSKKLLLSDSGFYLCAWSPTRTSATYEQYFGPGTRLTVT.

This clonotype was picked up many times. The genes are TRBV11-2 and TRBJ1-3; D gene uncertain. This CDR3 has 16 residues. Germline V gene data show CDR1 as SGHAT and CDR2 as FQNNGV. V lost 2 bases, J lost 0 bases, and 11 bases lay in between. The CDR3, as DNA: TGTGCCAGCAGCTTACACATCATAACCTCTGGAAACACCATATATTTT. Translated: CASSLHIITSGNTIYF.

Many counts were recorded for this clonotype. The rearrangement joins TRBV11-3 to TRBJ2-7; no clear D. The V end was cut by 4 bases, the J end by 2 bases, with 12 bases between. Germline values: CDR1 SGHNT, CDR2 YENEEA. The CDR3 consists of 14 residues. CDR3 residues: CASSSLLGTYEQYF. Written as DNA, the CDR3 is TGTGCCAGCAGCTCCCTGCTGGGAACCTACGAGCAGTACTTC.

For the CDR3, the DNA is TGTGCCAGCAGCTTAGGGCCCGTGGAACCCCAGCATTTT. Translation: CASSLGPVEPQHF. This chain uses TRBV7-2 with TRBJ1-5; D is undetermined. The germline V and J ends were trimmed by 1 base and 10 bases, with 11 bases remaining between them. From germline, CDR1 is SGHTA and CDR2 FQGNSA. The length of the CDR3 is 13 residues.

This clonotype was recorded at least ten times. The chain is built from TRBV7-8 and TRBJ1-2; no firm D call. Trimming shortened V by 3 bases and J by 4 bases, and 12 bases separated the two germline ends. CDR3 length: 14 residues. Germline V CDR1 and CDR2: SGHVS, FQNEAQ. The CDR3 coding sequence is TGTGCCAGCAGCTTTGGGAGGAAGTCCTATGGCTACACCTTC. This translates into CASSFGRKSYGYTF.

This clonotype occurred many times. This chain connects TRBV7-2 to TRBJ2-4; D possibly uses TRBD1 or TRBD2 (5 bases each). V was trimmed by 1 base and J by 2 bases, leaving 18 bases between them. Germline V gene sequence: CDR1 SGHTA, CDR2 FQGNSA. The CDR3 contains 18 residues. The CDR3 reads CASSLEGTGSVTKNIQYF. CDR3 in DNA: TGTGCCAGCAGCTTAGAGGGGACGGGGTCAGTGACCAAAAACATTCAGTACTTC.

The genes are TRBV7-2 and TRBJ2-3, with 7 bases aligning to TRBD2. CDR1 is SGHTA and CDR2 is FQGNSA in the germline V gene. The CDR3 is made up of 14 amino acids. The ends lost 5 bases at V and 6 bases at J; junction bases unmatched: 8. CDR3 loop: CASSAQTSADTQYF. In DNA form, the CDR3 reads TGTGCCAGCAGCGCACAAACTAGCGCGGATACGCAGTATTTT.

This clonotype occurred many times. The genes are TRBV7-2 and TRBJ1-2; the D is unclear. Germline assignment: CDR1 SGHTA and CDR2 FQGNSA. The CDR3 sequence is 11 residues long. The ends were cut back, 6 bases at V and 6 bases at J, with 8 bases in the middle. This CDR3 reads CASRGPDGYTF. The CDR3, as DNA: TGTGCCAGCAGAGGGCCAGATGGCTACACCTTC.

This clonotype was seen ten or more times. The gene calls are TRBV20-1 and TRBJ1-1, with no clear D. V was pared by 3 bases and J by 4 bases, with 9 bases between. CDR1 is DFQATT and CDR2 is SNEGSKA in the germline V gene (reference sequence). The CDR3 runs 12 residues. CDR3 bases: TGCAGTGCTAGGCACCCGAGCACTGAAGCTTTCTTT. Its protein is CSARHPSTEAFF.

This clonotype appeared many times. This chain's CDR3 is CASSYPLGQGRDTDTQYF. The CDR3 DNA follows: TGTGCCAGCAGTTACCCCCTTGGACAGGGAAGAGACACAGATACGCAGTATTTT. The rearrangement uses TRBV6-2 or TRBV6-3 and TRBJ2-3; 8 bases map to TRBD1. The CDR3 loop spans 18 amino acids. Unmatched junction bases numbered 12, after V lost 2 bases and J lost 2 bases. CDR1 is MNHEY and CDR2 is SVGEGT in the germline V gene.

This clonotype was seen many times. V and J are TRBV11-3 and TRBJ2-5; 7 bases match TRBD2. The CDR3 consists of 13 residues. The J segment lost 3 bases and the V segment lost 6 bases, leaving 4 bases of the junction unmatched. CDR1 is SGHNT, CDR2 YENEEA, per germline. For the CDR3, the DNA is TGTGCCAGCAGAGCCGGACTAGAAGAGACCCAGTACTTC. Translated, it gives CASRAGLEETQYF.

The rearrangement uses TRBV4-3 and TRBJ2-5; D is possibly TRBD2 (7 bases). This CDR3 is 16 amino acids long. The V and J ends lost 0 bases and 6 bases respectively, with 17 bases between them. Germline CDR1 is LGHNA and CDR2 is YSLEER. The CDR3 coding sequence is TGCGCCAGCAGCCAAGAAACGGGGGGCGCCTGGAAGACCCAGTACTTC. Its translation is CASSQETGGAWKTQYF.

This clonotype was counted a few times. The rearrangement links TRBV6-2 or TRBV6-3 to TRBJ1-2; weak D call: TRBD1 (6 bases). Trimming took off 2 bases at V and 8 bases at J, with 12 bases between the two ends. In germline, CDR1 is MNHEY, CDR2 SVGEGT. The CDR3 is 13 residues long. The CDR3 sequence: CASSYDGGLGYTF. As DNA, the CDR3 is TGTGCCAGCAGTTACGACGGGGGGCTGGGCTACACCTTC.

This clonotype occurred a few times. The chain couples TRBV20-1 to TRBJ1-1; D is uncertain. Germline V lookup: CDR1 DFQATT, CDR2 SNEGSKA (reference sequence). The ends were cut back, 0 bases at V and 0 bases at J, with 8 bases in the middle. The CDR3 runs 14 residues. The CDR3 protein is CSAREGRVNTEAFF. DNA for the CDR3: TGCAGTGCTAGAGAAGGACGGGTGAACACTGAAGCTTTCTTT.

This clonotype was seen a few times. The chain combines TRBV9 with TRBJ1-1, with D unresolved. CDR1 and CDR2 from the germline V gene are SGDLS and YYNGEE. Trimming shortened V by 6 bases and J by 1 base, and 13 bases separated the two germline ends. The CDR3 is made up of 14 amino acids. This chain's CDR3 is CASTIGVGNTEAFF. As DNA, the CDR3 is TGTGCCAGCACCATTGGGGTGGGGAACACTGAAGCTTTCTTT.

This rearrangement joins TRBV19 to TRBJ1-5; 9 bases agree with TRBD1. This CDR3 spans 15 amino acids. Germline V gene data show CDR1 as LNHDA and CDR2 as SQIVND (reference sequence). The V segment lost 8 bases and the J segment 3 bases; nucleotides outside the gene matches: 8. CDR3 loop: CASEEGQGYNQPQHF. The CDR3 DNA sequence: TGTGCCAGTGAGGAGGGACAGGGCTACAATCAGCCCCAGCATTTT. The whole variable domain, remainder taken from reference TRBV19 and TRBJ1-5, is DGGITQSPKYLFRKEGQNVTLSCEQNLNHDAMYWYRQDPGQGLRLIYYSQIVNDFQKGDIAEGYSVSREKKESFPLTVTSAQKNPTAFYLCASEEGQGYNQPQHFGDGTRLSIL.

The sample holds many counts of this clonotype. This chain connects TRBV28 to TRBJ1-2; D might be TRBD1 (5 bases). With 4 bases removed from V and 2 bases from J, the gap between germline ends came to 11 bases. CDR1 is MDHEN and CDR2 is SYDVKM in the germline V gene. This CDR3 has 14 amino acids. The CDR3 is CASSSGTRNYGYTF. CDR3 DNA sequence: TGTGCCAGCAGTTCCGGGACGCGGAACTATGGCTACACCTTC.

The table lists this clonotype with many counts. CDR3 sequence reads: CASSTLGRSVGTEAFF. The CDR3 DNA reads as TGTGCCAGTAGCACACTTGGACGCTCGGTGGGGACTGAAGCTTTCTTT. The rearrangement uses TRBV19 and TRBJ1-1; the D is unclear. CDR3 length: 16 amino acids. The V and J ends lost 6 bases and 5 bases respectively, with 22 bases between them. Per germline, CDR1 LNHDA and CDR2 SQIVND (reference sequence).

CDR3 in amino acids: CASSPRILAGGAGDTQYF. In DNA form, the CDR3 reads TGTGCCAGCAGCCCGAGGATTCTAGCGGGGGGTGCCGGAGATACGCAGTATTTT. V is TRBV13 and J is TRBJ2-3; 11 bases map to TRBD2. Germline assignment: CDR1 PRHDT and CDR2 FYEKMQ (reference sequence). Trimming took 5 bases from V and 5 from J; bases not matched to a gene: 15. The CDR3 has 18 amino acids.

This clonotype showed up many times. The rearrangement links TRBV7-2 to TRBJ1-1; D unclear. CDR1 SGHTA and CDR2 FQGNSA come from the germline V gene. This CDR3 spans 14 amino acids. Trimming removed 3 bases from V and 1 base from J, with 9 bases in between. The DNA for the CDR3 is TGTGCCAGCAGCTTTCCCCTTCGGAACACTGAAGCTTTCTTT. Protein product: CASSFPLRNTEAFF.